Listed below are T cell receptor beta chains from one sample, sequenced in a study of cytotoxic CD8 clonotypes in ibrutinib-treated CLL. Sequencing used immunoSEQ multiplex PCR; TCRdb keeps in-frame clones, though not all of them. The sample carries 110,000 to 150,000 clones, 85% to 95% recorded once. The source was PBMCs, collected after 12 months of ibrutinib treatment. Source of these receptors: a human donor with chronic lymphocytic leukemia. The CDR3 runs from the conserved cysteine through the conserved F or W. A D gene is named only where the DNA matches it firmly. Clone size appears in some rows only: once, few, many, or a class for an expanded clone.

V gene	J gene	clone size	D gene	CDR3 protein	CDR3 DNA
TRBV9	TRBJ2-1	.	TRBD2	CASSVDITSGSGHEQFF	TGTGCCAGCAGCGTAGATATCACGAGCGGGAGTGGTCATGAGCAGTTCTTC
TRBV6-5	TRBJ1-1	.	.	CASSYSLGMNTEAFF	TGTGCCAGCAGTTACTCGTTAGGGATGAACACTGAAGCTTTCTTT
TRBV10-3	TRBJ1-2	.	.	CATGQRLAEEDNYGYTF	TGTGCCACCGGGCAGAGGTTGGCAGAGGAGGATAACTATGGCTACACCTTC
TRBV19	TRBJ1-2	once	.	CASQTGVKGYTF	TGTGCCAGCCAAACTGGGGTGAAAGGCTACACCTTC
TRBV6-5	TRBJ1-1	once	TRBD1	CASSYTGGGNTEAFF	TGTGCCAGCAGTTACACAGGGGGGGGGAACACTGAAGCTTTCTTT
TRBV19	TRBJ1-2	.	TRBD1	CASSTGQGGTGYTF	TGTGCCAGTAGCACGGGACAGGGGGGTACTGGCTACACCTTC
TRBV7-3	TRBJ2-2	few	.	CASRQRGEMNTGELFF	TGTGCCAGCAGGCAAAGGGGAGAGATGAACACCGGGGAGCTGTTTTTT
TRBV27	TRBJ2-7	.	.	CASSSGTTSEQYF	TGTGCCAGCAGTTCCGGGACGACCTCCGAGCAGTACTTC
TRBV19	TRBJ1-5	.	TRBD1	CASSIEGTGYQPQHF	TGTGCCAGTAGTATTGAGGGGACAGGGTATCAGCCCCAGCATTTT
TRBV5-1	TRBJ2-5	.	.	CASKSSPGGGRTQYF	TGCGCCAGCAAATCTTCCCCAGGAGGAGGGCGGACCCAGTACTTC
TRBV2	TRBJ1-4	.	TRBD1	CASNTDRGNEKLFF	TGTGCCAGCAACACGGACAGGGGGAACGAAAAACTGTTTTTT
TRBV27	TRBJ2-7	.	TRBD1	CASSLSTGGYEQYF	TGTGCCAGCAGTTTATCGACAGGGGGTTACGAGCAGTACTTC
TRBV20-1	TRBJ1-2	.	TRBD1	CSGTGGEGYTF	TGCAGTGGAACAGGGGGCGAGGGCTACACCTTC
TRBV7-9	TRBJ1-5	.	TRBD1	CASSSGTASFGNQPQHF	TGTGCCAGCAGCTCCGGGACAGCGTCCTTTGGCAATCAGCCCCAGCATTTT
TRBV6-5	TRBJ2-3	once	.	CASSYLGERGDTQYF	TGTGCCAGCAGTTACTTGGGGGAAAGAGGAGATACGCAGTATTTT
TRBV28	TRBJ2-7	.	TRBD1	CASKHRDRSYEQYF	TGTGCCAGCAAACACCGGGACAGAAGCTACGAGCAGTACTTC
TRBV7-2	TRBJ1-5	.	TRBD1	CASSLTGAPLPQHF	TGTGCCAGCAGCTTAACAGGGGCCCCTCTGCCCCAGCATTTT
TRBV11-3	TRBJ2-2	.	TRBD2	CASSLDSEAHQRELTGELFF	TGTGCCAGCAGCTTAGATTCGGAGGCTCACCAGCGGGAGCTGACCGGGGAGCTGTTTTTT
TRBV11-2	TRBJ2-5	.	TRBD1	CASSSQGAKQETQYF	TGTGCCAGCAGCTCACAGGGGGCTAAACAAGAGACCCAGTACTTC
TRBV6-5	TRBJ2-5	.	.	CASRLPGTQETQYF	TGTGCCAGCAGGCTGCCGGGAACGCAAGAGACCCAGTACTTC
TRBV28	TRBJ2-1	few	TRBD2	CASSPGLAYNEQFF	TGTGCCAGCAGTCCGGGACTAGCCTACAATGAGCAGTTCTTC
TRBV28	TRBJ1-5	few	TRBD1	CASSLVGQGAQPQHF	TGTGCCAGCAGTTTAGTTGGACAGGGGGCTCAGCCCCAGCATTTT
TRBV19	TRBJ1-3	.	.	CASSPQAGAGNTIYF	TGTGCCAGTAGCCCCCAAGCAGGGGCTGGAAACACCATATATTTT
TRBV14	TRBJ2-5	.	.	CASSQRRGRETQYF	TGTGCCAGCAGCCAACGTCGAGGCCGAGAGACCCAGTACTTC
TRBV9	TRBJ2-7	.	.	CASSESVGGSYEQYF	TGTGCCAGCAGCGAGTCCGTGGGCGGATCCTACGAGCAGTACTTC
TRBV5-1	TRBJ2-3	.	.	CASSLGTGQIADTQYF	TGCGCCAGCAGCTTGGGCACCGGACAGATTGCAGATACGCAGTATTTT
TRBV18	TRBJ1-5	.	.	CASSPLGTGGGNQPQHF	TGTGCCAGCTCACCGCTAGGGACTGGGGGGGGCAATCAGCCCCAGCATTTT
TRBV19	TRBJ2-7	few	TRBD2	CASSAAGAYEQYF	TGTGCCAGTAGTGCAGCGGGGGCGTACGAGCAGTACTTC
TRBV5-1	TRBJ2-5	once	.	CASSLGVTGLETQYF	TGCGCCAGCAGCTTGGGAGTAACCGGGCTTGAGACCCAGTACTTC
TRBV6-6	TRBJ2-1	once	.	CASSNSDLNEQFF	TGTGCCAGCAGTAATAGCGACTTGAATGAGCAGTTCTTC
TRBV27	TRBJ1-5	once	.	CASSSRGQGQPQHF	TGTGCCAGCAGTTCTCGGGGGCAGGGTCAGCCCCAGCATTTT
TRBV2	TRBJ2-5	.	.	CASSSRETQYF	TGTGCCAGCAGTTCTCGAGAGACCCAGTACTTC
TRBV7-9	TRBJ1-6	.	TRBD1	CASSRQGLRSPLHF	TGTGCCAGCAGCCGACAGGGATTGAGATCACCCCTCCACTTT
TRBV4-1	TRBJ2-3	.	.	CASSQDLGDTQYF	TGCGCCAGCAGCCAAGATCTCGGGGATACGCAGTATTTT
TRBV13	TRBJ2-1	.	TRBD1	CASSLGRGSEQFF	TGTGCCAGCAGCTTAGGCAGGGGGAGTGAGCAGTTCTTC
TRBV2	TRBJ2-7	once	TRBD1	CASIGTGAYEQYF	TGTGCCAGCATTGGGACAGGGGCCTACGAGCAGTACTTC
TRBV29-1	TRBJ2-1	.	TRBD2	CSVEGITTGEPLAGALNEQFF	TGCAGCGTTGAGGGGATTACGACAGGAGAGCCTCTAGCGGGAGCTCTCAATGAGCAGTTCTTC
TRBV7-9	TRBJ1-2	.	.	CASSLARPGDYGYTF	TGTGCCAGCAGCTTAGCGCGTCCGGGGGACTATGGCTACACCTTC
TRBV5-8	TRBJ2-1	.	TRBD2	CASSLTAGALYNEQFF	TGTGCCAGCAGCTTGACGGCGGGAGCGCTCTACAATGAGCAGTTCTTC
TRBV18	TRBJ2-3	.	TRBD2	CASSPRTSGRNTDTQYF	TGTGCCAGCTCACCAAGGACTAGCGGGAGGAACACAGATACGCAGTATTTT
TRBV2	TRBJ2-3	few	.	CASRSVGGQYF	TGTGCCAGCAGGTCTGTTGGTGGGCAGTATTTT
TRBV7-2	TRBJ2-1	.	TRBD2	CASSLSSGEYNEQFF	TGTGCCAGCAGCTTGTCTAGCGGAGAGTACAATGAGCAGTTCTTC
TRBV6-5	TRBJ1-5	.	.	CASSYGGAGQPQHF	TGTGCCAGCAGTTACGGAGGGGCGGGACAGCCCCAGCATTTT
TRBV6-5	TRBJ2-7	.	TRBD2	CASTDLGGGEQYF	TGTGCCAGCACGGACCTGGGGGGGGGCGAGCAGTACTTC
TRBV6-1	TRBJ2-6	.	TRBD1	CATPRGSGANVLTF	TGTGCCACCCCCAGGGGGTCTGGGGCCAACGTCCTGACTTTC
TRBV29-1	TRBJ2-3	.	TRBD2	CSVDKVAGGSTDTQYF	TGCAGCGTTGATAAAGTAGCGGGAGGCAGCACAGATACGCAGTATTTT
TRBV29-1	TRBJ2-3	.	.	CSVSQGIERLGFIDTQYF	TGCAGCGTTAGCCAGGGGATAGAAAGACTAGGATTCATAGATACGCAGTATTTT
TRBV7-9	TRBJ1-3	.	.	CASSLRAFSGNTIYF	TGTGCCAGCAGCTTACGGGCGTTCTCTGGAAACACCATATATTTT
TRBV6-6	TRBJ2-2	.	TRBD2	CASTGGSGELFF	TGTGCCAGCACCGGGGGGTCCGGGGAGCTGTTTTTT
TRBV5-1	TRBJ2-3	.	.	CASSSTGGVTDTQYF	TGCGCCAGCAGCTCCACCGGCGGGGTCACAGATACGCAGTATTTT
TRBV6-6	TRBJ2-7	.	.	CASSYSDWGLYEQYF	TGTGCCAGCAGTTACTCAGACTGGGGACTGTACGAGCAGTACTTC
TRBV19	TRBJ1-4	.	.	CASSMPEWGNEKLFF	TGTGCCAGTAGTATGCCGGAATGGGGGAATGAAAAACTGTTTTTT
TRBV30	TRBJ1-4	.	.	CAWSAREKLFF	TGTGCCTGGAGCGCCCGGGAAAAACTGTTTTTT
TRBV10-3	TRBJ2-5	.	.	CAIRPGQTISETQYF	TGTGCCATCAGACCGGGACAAACTATCTCGGAGACCCAGTACTTC